These T cell receptor beta chains were read from a single sample in a study of early stage breast cancer tumors. TCRdb keeps only in-frame clones here, not all; method: immunoSEQ multiplex PCR. The sample lists 40,000 to 60,000 clones; around 83% were seen once. The sequenced sample consisted of blood. The origin of the receptors is a person between 50 and 60 years old with breast cancer. Both conserved end residues are part of each CDR3. The D gene is left open where the match is weak. Expanded clones get a size class; other rows say once, few or many, or leave the size out.

size	D	V	J	CDR3	DNA
.	TRBD1	TRBV29-1	TRBJ2-3	CSVEWILGTGKNRDTQYF	TGCAGCGTTGAATGGATCCTCGGGACAGGGAAAAATAGGGATACGCAGTATTTT
.	TRBD1	TRBV5-1	TRBJ2-2	CASSADREGGELFF	TGCGCCAGCAGCGCGGACAGGGAAGGCGGGGAGCTGTTTTTT
.	TRBD1	TRBV19	TRBJ1-5	CASSISDRPHQPQHF	TGTGCCAGTAGTATATCGGACAGGCCTCATCAGCCCCAGCATTTT
.	TRBD2	TRBV18	TRBJ2-7	CASSPGRVRSYEQYF	TGTGCCAGCTCCCCAGGGAGGGTGAGGTCCTACGAGCAGTACTTC
.	.	TRBV30	TRBJ1-5	CAWSVPVSANQPQHF	TGTGCCTGGAGTGTGCCGGTGTCAGCCAATCAGCCCCAGCATTTT
.	.	TRBV7-9	TRBJ1-2	CASSFAGAVPVYTF	TGTGCCAGCAGCTTTGCGGGGGCCGTCCCGGTCTACACCTTC
.	.	TRBV19	TRBJ2-1	CASAAQGGINEQFF	TGTGCCAGCGCAGCACAGGGGGGGATCAATGAGCAGTTCTTC
.	TRBD1	TRBV19	TRBJ1-5	CASSPGTGISNQPQHF	TGTGCCAGTAGCCCCGGGACAGGGATCAGCAATCAGCCCCAGCATTTT
.	.	TRBV6-5	TRBJ2-1	CASSYSSGGNEQFF	TGTGCCAGCAGTTACTCCTCAGGTGGGAATGAGCAGTTCTTC
.	TRBD1	TRBV7-9	TRBJ2-1	CASSSDRSYYNEQFF	TGTGCCAGCAGCTCGGACAGGAGCTACTACAATGAGCAGTTCTTC
.	.	TRBV5-1	TRBJ1-1	CASSSIGGLNTEAFF	TGCGCCAGCAGCTCCATAGGGGGGTTGAACACTGAAGCTTTCTTT
.	.	TRBV19	TRBJ1-3	CASSQRPAGSRGNTIYF	TGTGCCAGTAGTCAACGCCCGGCAGGGTCTCGAGGAAACACCATATATTTT
.	.	TRBV7-2	TRBJ1-2	CASSSTPGENYGYTF	TGTGCCAGCAGTTCAACCCCGGGGGAAAACTATGGCTACACCTTC
.	.	TRBV7-2	TRBJ1-6	CASSIDGSGSPLHF	TGTGCCAGCAGCATAGATGGATCGGGTTCACCCCTCCACTTT
once	TRBD2	TRBV10-3	TRBJ2-2	CAISGLAGKNTGELFF	TGTGCCATCAGTGGGCTAGCGGGAAAAAACACCGGGGAGCTGTTTTTT
.	.	TRBV2	TRBJ1-2	CASGDRLAGVGYTF	TGTGCCAGCGGGGACCGGCTGGCGGGGGTTGGCTACACCTTC
.	.	TRBV12-5	TRBJ2-1	CASGLVFSGAYNEQFF	TGTGCTAGTGGTTTGGTCTTTAGTGGGGCCTACAATGAGCAGTTCTTC
.	.	TRBV28	TRBJ2-3	CASSSGQFTDTQYF	TGTGCCAGCAGTTCCGGACAGTTCACAGATACGCAGTATTTT
.	TRBD1	TRBV28	TRBJ1-1	CASRITGGTEAFF	TGTGCCAGCAGGATTACAGGGGGCACTGAAGCTTTCTTT
.	.	TRBV5-5	TRBJ1-5	CASSLASSTQPQHF	TGTGCCAGCAGCTTGGCCTCGTCCACTCAGCCCCAGCATTTT
few	.	TRBV7-8	TRBJ1-3	CASSPLSSGNTIYF	TGTGCCAGCAGCCCCCTGAGCTCTGGAAACACCATATATTTT
once	TRBD2	TRBV7-9	TRBJ2-2	CASSVPTSGQNTGELFF	TGTGCCAGCAGCGTCCCGACTAGCGGGCAGAACACCGGGGAGCTGTTTTTT
once	.	TRBV11-3	TRBJ2-7	CASSPGTDYEQYF	TGTGCCAGCAGCCCAGGGACTGACTACGAGCAGTACTTC
.	.	TRBV15	TRBJ1-4	CATSRDWGSDEKLFF	TGTGCCACCAGCAGAGATTGGGGGTCGGATGAAAAACTGTTTTTT
.	.	TRBV10-3	TRBJ2-3	CAIGMEGSTDTQYF	TGTGCCATCGGGATGGAGGGGTCCACAGATACGCAGTATTTT
.	.	TRBV6-5	TRBJ2-7	CASSYYGPPYEQYF	TGTGCCAGCAGTTACTACGGACCCCCCTACGAGCAGTACTTC